This entry features one TCR beta chain sequence. The antigen remains unidentified. An end of the junction does not agree with germline; a read error may underlie this. This entry belongs to a study of shared clonotypes between healthy human individuals. Whole-study context: A couple of women and a few men aged 18 to 49 served as donors. Three plates were used per donor for CD4 naive, three for CD4 memory, two for CD8 naive and one for CD8 memory.

Sequencing used immunoSEQ multiplex PCR; TCRdb keeps in-frame clones, though not all of them. The sample has about 2 million clones; approximately 95% are singletons. Germline V gene lookup returns CDR1 SSHAT and CDR2 FNYEAQ (reference sequence). The CDR3 is made up of 15 amino acids. Study-wide results and limits: Among the subsets, naive ones generally showed larger estimated richness than memory ones.

The chain has TRBV7-7 and TRBJ1-3; D gene ambiguous. This receptor was taken from a man in his late teens or twenties in good health. Sequences were obtained from naive CD4+ T cells sorted from blood. Noted subset: CD45RA+ positively selected. The CDR3 DNA is TGTGCTAGCAGCTTAAACAGCGATTCTGGAAACACCATATATTTT. This codes for CASSLNSDSGNTIYF.